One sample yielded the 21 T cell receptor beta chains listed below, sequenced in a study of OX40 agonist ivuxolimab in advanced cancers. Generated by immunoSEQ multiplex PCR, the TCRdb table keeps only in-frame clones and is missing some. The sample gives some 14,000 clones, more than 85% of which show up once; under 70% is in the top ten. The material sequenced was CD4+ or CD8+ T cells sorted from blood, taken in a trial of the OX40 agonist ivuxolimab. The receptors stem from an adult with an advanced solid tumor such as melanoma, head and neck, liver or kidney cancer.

CDR3 sequence reads: CASSLGWRGGDTQYF. The CDR3 nucleotides are TGTGCCAGCAGCTTAGGTTGGCGGGGGGGAGATACGCAGTATTTT. This sequence joins TRBV7-8 and TRBJ2-3, with 9 bases matching TRBD2. In germline, CDR1 is SGHVS, CDR2 FQNEAQ. V lost 1 base and J lost 5; bases outside the gene matches: 4. The CDR3 has 15 amino acids.

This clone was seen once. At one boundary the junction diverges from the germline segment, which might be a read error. CDR3 amino acids: CASSSGSGWEDF. The DNA of the CDR3 is TGTGCCAGCAGCTCCGGTTCTGGGTGGGAGGACTTC. V usage is TRBV7-9 and J usage is TRBJ2-7; the D gene is possibly TRBD2 (6 bases). CDR3 length: 12 amino acids. Germline CDR1 SEHNR, CDR2 FQNEAQ (reference sequence).

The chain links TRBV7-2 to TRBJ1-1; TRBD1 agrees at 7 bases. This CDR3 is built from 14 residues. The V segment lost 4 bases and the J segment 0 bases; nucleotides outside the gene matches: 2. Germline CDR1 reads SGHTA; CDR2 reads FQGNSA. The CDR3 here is CASSSGGMNTEAFF. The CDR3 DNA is TGTGCCAGCAGCTCAGGGGGAATGAACACTGAAGCTTTCTTT. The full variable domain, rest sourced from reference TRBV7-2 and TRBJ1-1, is GAGVSQSPSNKVTEKGKDVELRCDPISGHTALYWYRQSLGQGLEFLIYFQGNSAPDKSGLPSDRFSAERTGGSVSTLTIQRTQQEDSAVYLCASSSGGMNTEAFFGQGTRLTVV.

CDR3 loop: CAAGEGGVTEAFF. For the CDR3, the DNA is TGTGCCGCGGGAGAAGGAGGGGTAACTGAAGCTTTCTTT. This chain joins TRBV27 and TRBJ1-1; a weak D match, TRBD1 (5 bases). V was clipped by 11 bases and J by 5 bases, with 18 bases between them. Germline CDR1 MNHEY, CDR2 SMNVEV (reference sequence). The CDR3 has 13 amino acids.

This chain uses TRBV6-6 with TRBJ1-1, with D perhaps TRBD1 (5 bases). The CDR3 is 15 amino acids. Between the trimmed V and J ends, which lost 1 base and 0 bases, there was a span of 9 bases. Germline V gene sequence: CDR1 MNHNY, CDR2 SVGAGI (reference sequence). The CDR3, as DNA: TGTGCCAGCAGTTACTTAGGGGACTTGAACACTGAAGCTTTCTTT. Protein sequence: CASSYLGDLNTEAFF.

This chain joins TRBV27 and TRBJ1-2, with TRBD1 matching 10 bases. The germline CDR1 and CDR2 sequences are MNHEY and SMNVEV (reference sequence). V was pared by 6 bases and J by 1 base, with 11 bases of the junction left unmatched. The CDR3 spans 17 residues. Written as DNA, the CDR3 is TGTGCCAGCAGCCTGGGACAGGGGTCCGCAGATAACTATGGCTACACCTTC. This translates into CASSLGQGSADNYGYTF.

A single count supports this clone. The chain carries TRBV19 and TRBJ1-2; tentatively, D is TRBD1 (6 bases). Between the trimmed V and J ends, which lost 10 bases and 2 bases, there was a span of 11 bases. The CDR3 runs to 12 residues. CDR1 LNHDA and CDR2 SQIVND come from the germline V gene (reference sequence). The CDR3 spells CAKKGGNYGYTF. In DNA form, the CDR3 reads TGTGCCAAAAAGGGGGGGAACTATGGCTACACCTTC. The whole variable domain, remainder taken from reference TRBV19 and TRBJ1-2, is DGGITQSPKYLFRKEGQNVTLSCEQNLNHDAMYWYRQDPGQGLRLIYYSQIVNDFQKGDIAEGYSVSREKKESFPLTVTSAQKNPTAFYLCAKKGGNYGYTFGSGTRLTVV.

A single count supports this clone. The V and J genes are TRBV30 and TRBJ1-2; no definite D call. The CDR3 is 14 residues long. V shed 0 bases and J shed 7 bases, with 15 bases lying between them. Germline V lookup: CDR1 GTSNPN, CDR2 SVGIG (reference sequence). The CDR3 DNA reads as TGTGCCTGGAGTGTACAGTGGAGGGTAGTTGGCTACACCTTC. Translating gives CAWSVQWRVVGYTF.

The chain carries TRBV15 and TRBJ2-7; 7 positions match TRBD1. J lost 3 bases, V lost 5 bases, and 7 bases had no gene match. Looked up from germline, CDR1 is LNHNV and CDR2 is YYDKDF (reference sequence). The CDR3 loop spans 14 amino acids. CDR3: CATSRQGMVYEQYF. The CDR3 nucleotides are TGTGCCACCAGCCGACAGGGAATGGTCTACGAGCAGTACTTC.

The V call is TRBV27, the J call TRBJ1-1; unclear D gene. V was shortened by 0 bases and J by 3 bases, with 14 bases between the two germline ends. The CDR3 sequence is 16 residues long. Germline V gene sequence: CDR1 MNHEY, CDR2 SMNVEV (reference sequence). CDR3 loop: CASSLSVSKADTEAFF. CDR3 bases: TGTGCCAGCAGTTTATCGGTCTCAAAGGCGGACACTGAAGCTTTCTTT.

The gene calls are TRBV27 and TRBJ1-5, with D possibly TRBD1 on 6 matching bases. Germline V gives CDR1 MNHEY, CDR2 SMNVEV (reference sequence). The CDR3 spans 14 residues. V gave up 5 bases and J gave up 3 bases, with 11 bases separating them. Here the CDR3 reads CASSPDSVNQPQHF. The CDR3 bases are TGTGCCAGCAGTCCGGACAGCGTCAATCAGCCCCAGCATTTT.

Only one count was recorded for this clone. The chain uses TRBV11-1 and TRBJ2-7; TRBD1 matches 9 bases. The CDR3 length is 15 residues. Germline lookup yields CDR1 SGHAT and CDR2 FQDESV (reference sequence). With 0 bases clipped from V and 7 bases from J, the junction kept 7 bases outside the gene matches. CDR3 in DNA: TGTGCCAGCAGCTTAGCAGGGACAGGGTCGCGTGAGCAGTACTTC. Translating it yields CASSLAGTGSREQYF.

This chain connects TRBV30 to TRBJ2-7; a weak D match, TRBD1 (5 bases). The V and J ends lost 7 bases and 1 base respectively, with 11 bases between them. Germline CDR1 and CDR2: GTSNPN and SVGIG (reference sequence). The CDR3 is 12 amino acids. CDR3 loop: CASKTASYEQYF. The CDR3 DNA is TGTGCCTCAAAGACAGCGTCCTACGAGCAGTACTTC.

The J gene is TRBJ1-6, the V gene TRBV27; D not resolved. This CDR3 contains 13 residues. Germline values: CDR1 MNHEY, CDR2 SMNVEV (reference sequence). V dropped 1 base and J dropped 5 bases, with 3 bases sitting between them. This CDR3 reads CASSLYHNSPLHF. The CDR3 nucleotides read TGTGCCAGCAGTTTATATCATAATTCACCCCTCCACTTT.

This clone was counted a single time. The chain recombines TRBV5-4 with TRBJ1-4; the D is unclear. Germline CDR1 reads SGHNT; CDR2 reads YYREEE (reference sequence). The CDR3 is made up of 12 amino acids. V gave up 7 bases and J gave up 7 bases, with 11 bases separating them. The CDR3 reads CASGKDGEKLFF. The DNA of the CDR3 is TGTGCCAGCGGCAAGGACGGTGAAAAACTGTTTTTT. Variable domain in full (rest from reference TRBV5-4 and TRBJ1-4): ETGVTQSPTHLIKTRGQQVTLRCSSQSGHNTVSWYQQALGQGPQFIFQYYREEENGRGNFPPRFSGLQFPNYSSELNVNALELDDSALYLCASGKDGEKLFFGSGTQLSVL.

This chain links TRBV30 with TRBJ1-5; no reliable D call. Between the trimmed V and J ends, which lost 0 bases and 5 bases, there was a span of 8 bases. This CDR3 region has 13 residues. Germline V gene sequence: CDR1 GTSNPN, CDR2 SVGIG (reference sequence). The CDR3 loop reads CAWSVSQDQPQHF. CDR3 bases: TGTGCCTGGAGTGTAAGCCAGGATCAGCCCCAGCATTTT.

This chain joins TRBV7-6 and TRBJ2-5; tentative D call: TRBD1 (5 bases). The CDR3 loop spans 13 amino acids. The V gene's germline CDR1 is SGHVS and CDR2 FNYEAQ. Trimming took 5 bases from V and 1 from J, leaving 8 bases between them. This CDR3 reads CASSPDTQETQYF. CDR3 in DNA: TGTGCCAGCAGCCCGGACACCCAAGAGACCCAGTACTTC.

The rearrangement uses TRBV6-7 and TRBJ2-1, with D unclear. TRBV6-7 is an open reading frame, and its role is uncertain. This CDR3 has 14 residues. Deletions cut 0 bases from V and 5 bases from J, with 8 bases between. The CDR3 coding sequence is TGTGCCAGCAGTTACTCGAGGTCAGACAATGAGCAGTTCTTC. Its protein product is CASSYSRSDNEQFF.

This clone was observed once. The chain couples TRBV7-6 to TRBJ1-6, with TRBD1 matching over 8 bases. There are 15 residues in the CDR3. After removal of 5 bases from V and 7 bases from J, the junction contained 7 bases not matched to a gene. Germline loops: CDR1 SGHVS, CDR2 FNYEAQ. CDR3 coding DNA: TGTGCCAGCAGCGCGGGGACAGGAGAGAATTCACCCCTCCACTTT. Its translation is CASSAGTGENSPLHF. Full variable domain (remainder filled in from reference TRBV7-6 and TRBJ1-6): GAGVSQSPRYKVTKRGQDVALRCDPISGHVSLYWYRQALGQGPEFLTYFNYEAQQDKSGLPNDRFSAERPEGSISTLTIQRTEQRDSAMYRCASSAGTGENSPLHFGNGTRLTVT.

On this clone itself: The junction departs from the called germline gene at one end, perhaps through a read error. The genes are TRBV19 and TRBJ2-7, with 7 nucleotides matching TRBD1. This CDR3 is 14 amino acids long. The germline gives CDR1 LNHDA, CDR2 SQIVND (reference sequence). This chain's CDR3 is CAGSQTGTPYEQYF. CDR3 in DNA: TGTGCCGGTAGCCAGACAGGGACCCCCTACGAGCAGTACTTC.

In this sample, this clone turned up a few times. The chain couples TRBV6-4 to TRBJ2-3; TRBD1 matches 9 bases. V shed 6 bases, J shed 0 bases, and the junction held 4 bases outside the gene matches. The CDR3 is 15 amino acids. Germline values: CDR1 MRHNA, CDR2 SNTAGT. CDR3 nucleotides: TGTGCCAGCAGCGCCGGGACAGGGAGCACAGATACGCAGTATTTT. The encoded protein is CASSAGTGSTDTQYF.